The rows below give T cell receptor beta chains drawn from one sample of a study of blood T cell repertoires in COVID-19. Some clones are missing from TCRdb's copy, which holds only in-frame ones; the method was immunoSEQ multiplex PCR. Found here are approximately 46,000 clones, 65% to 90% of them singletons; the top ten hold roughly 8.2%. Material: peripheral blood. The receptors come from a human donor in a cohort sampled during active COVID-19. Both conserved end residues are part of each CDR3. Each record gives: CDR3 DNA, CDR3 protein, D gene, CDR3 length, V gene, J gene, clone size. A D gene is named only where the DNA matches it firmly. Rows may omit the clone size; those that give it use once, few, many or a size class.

TGTGCCACCAGTGATCGAACAGGGATCACAGATACGCAGTATTTT	CATSDRTGITDTQYF	-	15	TRBV24-1	TRBJ2-3	-
TGTACCAGCAGCTTAGTACCGGGAGGGGATACGCAGTATTTT	CTSSLVPGGDTQYF	TRBD2	14	TRBV7-2	TRBJ2-3	-
TGTGCCAGCAGTCCCGCTGGGTCTAGCGGGACCTACGAGCAGTACTTC	CASSPAGSSGTYEQYF	TRBD2	16	TRBV28	TRBJ2-7	few
TGTGCCAGCTCACCACAAGCAGCGGGAGGATTCAATGAGCAGTTCTTC	CASSPQAAGGFNEQFF	TRBD2	16	TRBV18	TRBJ2-1	-
TGTGCCAGCAGCTTAAAGCCCGGGATCAACGTCCTGACTTTC	CASSLKPGINVLTF	-	14	TRBV7-3	TRBJ2-6	-
TGTGCCAGTAGAGAACAGGGAATCGGGGAGCAGTACTTC	CASREQGIGEQYF	-	13	TRBV19	TRBJ2-7	-
TGCAGTGCCAGTGAAGGGGTTGCAGATACGCAGTATTTT	CSASEGVADTQYF	-	13	TRBV20-1	TRBJ2-3	-
TGTGCCAGTAGTATCATAGCGGGAGCGGTTAATGAGCAGTTCTTC	CASSIIAGAVNEQFF	TRBD2	15	TRBV19	TRBJ2-1	-
TGCGCCAGCAGCTTAGGGACTAGTAACGAGCAGTACTTC	CASSLGTSNEQYF	TRBD2	13	TRBV5-1	TRBJ2-7	-
TGTGCCAGCAGGGTAACAGAACAACAAGAGACCCAGTACTTC	CASRVTEQQETQYF	-	14	TRBV6-5	TRBJ2-5	-
TGTGCCATCAGACAGTCAGGCGATGAAAAACTGTTTTTT	CAIRQSGDEKLFF	-	13	TRBV10-3	TRBJ1-4	-
TGTGCCAGCAGCGCCGGGATCCCGAACACCGGGGAGCTGTTTTTT	CASSAGIPNTGELFF	-	15	TRBV7-3	TRBJ2-2	-
TGTGCCAGTAGGAGGATCAATCAGCCCCAGCATTTT	CASRRINQPQHF	-	12	TRBV19	TRBJ1-5	-
TGCAGCGCACGAACCGGGACAGGGAACACTGAAGCTTTCTTT	CSARTGTGNTEAFF	TRBD1	14	TRBV29-1	TRBJ1-1	-
TGTGCCAGCAGCCGCCGGGATAACTCTGGAAACACCATATATTTT	CASSRRDNSGNTIYF	-	15	TRBV3-1/TRBV3-2	TRBJ1-3	few
TGTGCCAGTAGTATGTTTCAGTTGAACACTGAAGCTTTCTTT	CASSMFQLNTEAFF	-	14	TRBV19	TRBJ1-1	once
TGTGCCCCCTGGATAGGACAGGCCCGTAATTCACCCCTCCACTTT	CAPWIGQARNSPLHF	-	15	TRBV21-1	TRBJ1-6	-
TGTGCCAGCAGCTTAGTGGGGACAGGGCCCCATGAGCAGTTCTTC	CASSLVGTGPHEQFF	TRBD1	15	TRBV7-8	TRBJ2-1	-
TGTGCCAGCAGCCTCGAACCCCCAAGGACAGATACCTACGAGCAGTACTTC	CASSLEPPRTDTYEQYF	-	17	TRBV7-6	TRBJ2-7	-
TGTGCCAGTAGTATAGTAGAGCCGAGCTCCTATAATTCACCCCTCCACTTT	CASSIVEPSSYNSPLHF	-	17	TRBV19	TRBJ1-6	once
TGTGCCAGCAGTGATCAGGGGGGCAGGGGCAATCAGCCCCAGCATTTT	CASSDQGGRGNQPQHF	TRBD1	16	TRBV6-1	TRBJ1-5	-
TGTGCCAGCAGCCAAGAGCTCGGGACAGGGTCTTCACCCCTCCACTTT	CASSQELGTGSSPLHF	TRBD1	16	TRBV14	TRBJ1-6	-
TGTGCCAGTAGTATACAGGGGTTATACAATGAGCAGTTCTTC	CASSIQGLYNEQFF	-	14	TRBV19	TRBJ2-1	-
TGTGCCAGTTCAGGCCGACAGGGGGCGCCGGATTCACCCCTCCACTTT	CASSGRQGAPDSPLHF	TRBD1	16	TRBV19	TRBJ1-6	-
TGTGCCAGTAGTATTAGCGGAATCACAGATACGCAGTATTTT	CASSISGITDTQYF	-	14	TRBV19	TRBJ2-3	-
TGCGCCAGCAGCCCCCTAGCGGGAGGTGCGGGGGAGCTGTTTTTT	CASSPLAGGAGELFF	TRBD2	15	TRBV4-3	TRBJ2-2	-
TGTGCCAGCAGTGCAGGGGGCGGTGGGGCCAACGTCCTGACTTTC	CASSAGGGGANVLTF	TRBD1	15	TRBV2	TRBJ2-6	once
TGCGCCAGCTCTTGGGGGGGTGAGCAGTTCTTC	CASSWGGEQFF	TRBD2	11	TRBV4-1	TRBJ2-1	-
TGTGCCAGTAGTCGGGACTACCAAGAGACCCAGTACTTC	CASSRDYQETQYF	-	13	TRBV19	TRBJ2-5	-
TGTGCCAGCAGGTCGGTTGACTATGGCTACACCTTC	CASRSVDYGYTF	-	12	TRBV28	TRBJ1-2	-
TGTGCCAGCAGTGAACAGGGGATGTCTCAGCCCCAGCATTTT	CASSEQGMSQPQHF	-	14	TRBV2	TRBJ1-5	-
TGTGCCAGCAGTGATAGGACATTTGACACTGAAGCTTTCTTT	CASSDRTFDTEAFF	-	14	TRBV2	TRBJ1-1	-
TGTGCCAGCCGGTTGTTAGGGGCCAACGTCCTGACTTTC	CASRLLGANVLTF	-	13	TRBV27	TRBJ2-6	-
TGTGCCACCAGTGCGAACAGGGGGCTAGGCAATCAGCCCCAGCATTTT	CATSANRGLGNQPQHF	TRBD1	16	TRBV24-1	TRBJ1-5	-
TGTGCCAGCAGCCAGGGGCAGGGTCGTGATGAAGCTTTCTTT	CASSQGQGRDEAFF	-	14	TRBV3-1/TRBV3-2	TRBJ1-1	-
TGTGCCAGTAGGGGCGGGAGTCCCTACAATGAGCAGTTCTTC	CASRGGSPYNEQFF	TRBD2	14	TRBV19	TRBJ2-1	-
TGTGCCAGCAGTCGGACAGGGCCATCCACAGATACGCAGTATTTT	CASSRTGPSTDTQYF	TRBD1	15	TRBV27	TRBJ2-3	-